Below are 16 T cell receptor beta chains sequenced from a single sample in a study of identifying expanded T cells in peripheral blood. Assay: immunoSEQ multiplex PCR; the TCRdb copy retains only in-frame clones and omits some. This repertoire shows approximately 90,000 clones, 70% to 90% found once; its top ten account for roughly 4.4%. Sequenced input: blood. The source is a person between 18 and 69 years old in good health.

The rearrangement uses TRBV7-9 and TRBJ1-1; 7 bases are shared with TRBD1. CDR1 SEHNR and CDR2 FQNEAQ come from the germline V gene (reference sequence). Germline trimming cut 4 bases from V and 4 bases from J; bases unmatched to any gene: 6. The CDR3 has 14 amino acids. CDR3 amino acids: CASSSGTDLTEAFF. CDR3 DNA: TGTGCCAGCAGCTCTGGGACAGACCTCACTGAAGCTTTCTTT.

V and J are TRBV18 and TRBJ1-1; D uncertain. V lost 3 bases and J 8 bases, leaving 10 bases between the germline ends. This CDR3 comprises 12 residues. The germline CDR1 and CDR2 sequences are KGHSH and LQKENI. CDR3 bases: TGTGCCAGCTCACCTTACAACGAGGAAGCTTTCTTT. This translates into CASSPYNEEAFF.

This chain connects TRBV13 to TRBJ1-1; 7 bases line up with TRBD1. The junction had 9 bases not matched to a gene; V was cut back by 1 base and J by 1 base. Germline CDR1 PRHDT, CDR2 FYEKMQ (reference sequence). This CDR3 comprises 17 residues. The DNA for the CDR3 is TGTGCCAGCAGCTTAGAGGCCTTAGGGGGCGAGAACACTGAAGCTTTCTTT. It yields the protein CASSLEALGGENTEAFF. Complete variable domain (other parts from reference TRBV13 and TRBJ1-1): AAGVIQSPRHLIKEKRETATLKCYPIPRHDTVYWYQQGPGQDPQFLISFYEKMQSDKGSIPDRFSAQQFSDYHSELNMSSLELGDSALYFCASSLEALGGENTEAFFGQGTRLTVV.

V and J are TRBV19 and TRBJ2-6, with 8 positions matching TRBD1. The CDR3 sequence is 16 residues long. With V trimmed by 3 bases and J by 3 bases, 4 bases remained unmatched. Germline V CDR1 and CDR2: LNHDA, SQIVND (reference sequence). In DNA, the CDR3 is TGTGCCAGTAGTATCCAGGGGGCCCGTGGGGCCAACGTCCTGACTTTC. Encoded protein: CASSIQGARGANVLTF.

This chain joins TRBV27 and TRBJ2-7, with TRBD2 as a possible D gene (5 bases). V gave up 6 bases and J gave up 5 bases, with 17 bases separating them. The germline V gene encodes CDR1 MNHEY and CDR2 SMNVEV (reference sequence). The CDR3 has 14 amino acids. The DNA for the CDR3 is TGTGCCAGCAGAACGAGGGCCCTACTGAACGAGCAGTACTTC. Translating gives CASRTRALLNEQYF.

This chain links TRBV27 with TRBJ2-7; D is perhaps TRBD1 (6 bases). Trimming cost V 6 bases and J 6 bases, with 9 bases left between them. Germline V gene lookup returns CDR1 MNHEY and CDR2 SMNVEV (reference sequence). This CDR3 is built from 11 residues. The DNA for the CDR3 is TGTGCCAGCAGGGAGGACAGCGAGCAGTACTTC. It codes for CASREDSEQYF.

This chain links TRBV6-1 with TRBJ1-4; 8 bases are a match to TRBD1. Germline V gives CDR1 MNHNS, CDR2 SASEGT. J lost 5 bases, V lost 4 bases, and 12 bases had no gene match. There are 17 residues in the CDR3. CDR3 DNA sequence: TGTGCCAGCAGTGGCTCTAGGGGACAGGATAAAAATGAAAAACTGTTTTTT. Translated, it gives CASSGSRGQDKNEKLFF.

The chain joins TRBV29-1 to TRBJ1-2; TRBD1 might be the D (5 bases). Trimming stripped 8 bases from V and 4 bases from J, with 14 bases between. This CDR3 is built from 12 residues. Germline CDR1 reads SQVTM; CDR2 reads ANQGSEA. CDR3 sequence: CSTRERSYGYTF. The CDR3 region has the DNA TGCAGCACCAGGGAGCGCAGCTATGGCTACACCTTC.

This chain links TRBV2 with TRBJ1-1, with TRBD1 matching over 9 bases. V lost 6 bases and J lost 2; bases outside the gene matches: 7. Germline V gene data show CDR1 as SNHLY and CDR2 as FYNNEI. The CDR3 sequence is 15 residues long. The CDR3: CASRGDRVQNTEAFF. The CDR3, as DNA: TGTGCCAGCAGGGGGGACAGGGTCCAAAACACTGAAGCTTTCTTT.

This clone has just a few counts. The chain combines TRBV29-1 with TRBJ1-4; 7 bases map to TRBD1. CDR3 length: 14 residues. With 6 bases clipped from V and 5 bases from J, the junction kept 9 bases outside the gene matches. CDR1 and CDR2 from the germline V gene are SQVTM and ANQGSEA. CDR3 bases: TGCAGCGTGGATGCAGGGGGGAGAAATGAAAAACTGTTTTTT. Protein: CSVDAGGRNEKLFF.

V and J are TRBV5-4 and TRBJ2-7; perhaps TRBD2 as D (7 bases). CDR1 and CDR2 (germline): SGHNT, YYREEE (reference sequence). The CDR3 is 14 residues long. Trimming removed 4 bases at V and 4 bases at J, with 15 bases between. CDR3 nucleotide sequence: TGTGCCAGCAGCCGGTTAGGGGGGGCGTACGAGCAGTACTTC. Residues: CASSRLGGAYEQYF.

This clone was found once. The chain carries TRBV19 and TRBJ1-2, with 11 bases matching TRBD1. V was clipped by 2 bases and J by 8 bases; unmatched bases: 10. Germline assignment: CDR1 LNHDA and CDR2 SQIVND (reference sequence). CDR3 length: 16 residues. The CDR3 loop is CASSIPSGQGAGGYTF. CDR3 nucleotide sequence: TGTGCCAGTAGTATACCCTCCGGACAGGGGGCAGGCGGCTACACCTTC.

The chain carries TRBV11-3 and TRBJ1-2; weak D call: TRBD1 (5 bases). This CDR3 region has 16 residues. Deletions cut 5 bases from V and 1 base from J, with 17 bases between. From germline, CDR1 is SGHNT and CDR2 YENEEA. The CDR3 nucleotides are TGTGCCAGCAGCGGACACACAAGGCTACTTAACTATGGCTACACCTTC. It yields the protein CASSGHTRLLNYGYTF. The full variable domain, rest sourced from reference TRBV11-3 and TRBJ1-2, is EAGVVQSPRYKIIEKKQPVAFWCNPISGHNTLYWYLQNLGQGPELLIRYENEEAVDDSQLPKDRFSAERLKGVDSTLKIQPAELGDSAVYLCASSGHTRLLNYGYTFGSGTRLTVV.

V is TRBV10-3 and J is TRBJ2-7, with D uncertain. Germline values: CDR1 ENHRY, CDR2 SYGVKD. Trimming took off 0 bases at V and 7 bases at J, with 7 bases between the two ends. The CDR3 runs to 12 residues. The CDR3 reads CAISESGPEQYF. The DNA for the CDR3 is TGTGCCATCAGTGAGTCAGGACCTGAGCAGTACTTC.

Only one count was recorded for this clone. The chain uses TRBV6-6 and TRBJ1-1; D is perhaps TRBD1 (5 bases). The CDR3 totals 15 residues. Looked up from germline, CDR1 is MNHNY and CDR2 is SVGAGI (reference sequence). V lost 2 bases and J lost 1, with 11 bases in between. The CDR3 DNA reads TGTGCCAGCAGTTACCCCCGGGACGGGAACACTGAAGCTTTCTTT. It yields the protein CASSYPRDGNTEAFF.

This chain uses TRBV7-9 with TRBJ2-5; 9 bases are shared with TRBD2. V trimming: 3 bases; J trimming: 4 bases; junction bases outside the gene matches: 9. Per the germline V gene, CDR1 is SEHNR and CDR2 is FQNEAQ (reference sequence). The CDR3 loop spans 16 amino acids. The CDR3 protein is CASSLSLAGPSETQYF. The CDR3 nucleotides are TGTGCCAGCAGCTTGTCCCTAGCGGGACCTTCAGAGACCCAGTACTTC.